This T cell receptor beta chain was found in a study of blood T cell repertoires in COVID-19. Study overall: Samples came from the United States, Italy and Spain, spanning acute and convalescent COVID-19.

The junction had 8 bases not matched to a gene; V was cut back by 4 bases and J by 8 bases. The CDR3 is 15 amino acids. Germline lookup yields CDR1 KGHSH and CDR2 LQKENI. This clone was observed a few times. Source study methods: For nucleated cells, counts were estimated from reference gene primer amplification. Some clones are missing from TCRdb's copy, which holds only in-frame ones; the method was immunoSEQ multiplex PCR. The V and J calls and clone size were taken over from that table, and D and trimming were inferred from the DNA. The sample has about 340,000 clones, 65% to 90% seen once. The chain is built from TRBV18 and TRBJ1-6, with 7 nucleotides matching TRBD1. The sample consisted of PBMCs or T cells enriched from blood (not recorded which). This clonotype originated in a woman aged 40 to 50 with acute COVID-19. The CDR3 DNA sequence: TGTGCCAGCTCACAACAGGGGAATTCTGATTCACCCCTCCACTTT. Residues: CASSQQGNSDSPLHF.